Listed below are T cell receptor beta chains from one sample, sequenced in a study of OX40 agonist ivuxolimab in advanced cancers. Assay: immunoSEQ multiplex PCR; the TCRdb copy retains only in-frame clones and omits some. Here the sample spans under 100,000 clones, 90% being singletons. The sample was CD4+ or CD8+ T cells sorted from blood, taken in a trial of the OX40 agonist ivuxolimab. The receptors shown here come from an adult with an advanced solid tumor such as melanoma, head and neck, liver or kidney cancer. CDR3s leave out the opening cysteine and the closing phenylalanine or tryptophan. Only part of the rows carry a size: once, few, many, or a class if the clone is expanded.

abundance,v_gene,j_gene,CDR3aa
.,TRBV6-6,TRBJ1-4,ASRGGATNEKLF
once,TRBV5-5,TRBJ1-1,ASSLEDRRTEAF
.,TRBV10-3,TRBJ2-5,AISDSGTSGRPQY
.,TRBV5-1,TRBJ2-1,ASSPRGTSGISYNEQF
.,TRBV5-4,TRBJ1-4,ASSLGPQSNEKLF
.,TRBV27,TRBJ2-7,ASSFLAGGSEQY
.,TRBV4-1,TRBJ2-7,ASSQDSTSGRAYEQY
.,TRBV5-1,TRBJ2-7,ASSLRTGTAYEQY
.,TRBV5-4,TRBJ1-3,VSSSTYRNTIY
.,TRBV5-1,TRBJ2-7,ASSRGLSYEQY
.,TRBV9,TRBJ2-1,ASSVEVGGGASEQF
.,TRBV6-6,TRBJ2-7,ASSSTGSSYEQY
.,TRBV9,TRBJ1-3,ASSDDKSSGNTIY